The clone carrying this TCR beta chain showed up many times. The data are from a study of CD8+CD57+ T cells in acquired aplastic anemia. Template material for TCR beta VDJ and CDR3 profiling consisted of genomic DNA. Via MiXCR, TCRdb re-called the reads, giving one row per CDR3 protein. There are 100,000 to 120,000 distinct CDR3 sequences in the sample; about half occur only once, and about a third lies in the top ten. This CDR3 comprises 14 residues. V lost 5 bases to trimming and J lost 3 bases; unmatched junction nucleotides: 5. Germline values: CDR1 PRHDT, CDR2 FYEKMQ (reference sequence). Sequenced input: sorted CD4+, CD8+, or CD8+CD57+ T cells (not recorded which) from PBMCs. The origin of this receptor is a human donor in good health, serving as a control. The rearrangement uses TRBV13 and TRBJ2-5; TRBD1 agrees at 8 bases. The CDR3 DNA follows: TGTGCCAGCAGCACAGGACAGGGCAAAGAGACCCAGTACTTC. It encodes CASSTGQGKETQYF. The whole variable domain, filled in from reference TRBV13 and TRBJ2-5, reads AAGVIQSPRHLIKEKRETATLKCYPIPRHDTVYWYQQGPGQDPQFLISFYEKMQSDKGSIPDRFSAQQFSDYHSELNMSSLELGDSALYFCASSTGQGKETQYFGPGTRLLVL.